This entry lists 28 T cell receptor beta chains sequenced from one sample in a study of cytomegalovirus exposure and HLA in healthy donors. The primer mix had 60 Vbeta and 13 Jbeta primers. Assay: immunoSEQ multiplex PCR; the TCRdb copy retains only in-frame clones and omits some. The sample holds about 140,000 clones, around 80% seen once. The material sequenced was PBMCs. The receptors were gathered from a boy aged 2 to 9 in good health and CMV-seronegative.

In its sample, this clone was seen once. The chain links TRBV27 to TRBJ2-7; 13 positions agree with TRBD2. Germline CDR1 reads MNHEY; CDR2 reads SMNVEV (reference sequence). Trimming cost V 6 bases and J 6 bases; bases outside gene matches: 8. The CDR3 extends over 15 amino acids. The CDR3 DNA sequence: TGTGCCAGCAGCCCACTAGCGGGAGGGCCGGTCGAGCAGTACTTC. Translating gives CASSPLAGGPVEQYF.

V usage is TRBV10-3 and J usage is TRBJ2-1, with 10 bases identical to TRBD2. The junction had 6 bases not matched to a gene; V was cut back by 5 bases and J by 5 bases. CDR1 and CDR2 from the germline V gene are ENHRY and SYGVKD. The CDR3 is 15 amino acids. CDR3 sequence: CAISPLAGGNNEQFF. In DNA, the CDR3 is TGTGCCATCAGTCCTTTAGCGGGGGGAAACAATGAGCAGTTCTTC.

The V call is TRBV11-3, the J call TRBJ1-1; D remains ambiguous. The CDR3 has 12 residues. Per germline, CDR1 SGHNT and CDR2 YENEEA. V shed 4 bases and J shed 3 bases, with 6 bases lying between them. The CDR3 region has the DNA TGTGCCAGCAGCTCCAGCGACACTGAAGCTTTCTTT. Its translation is CASSSSDTEAFF.

J is TRBJ2-2 and V is TRBV7-7; unclear D gene. The CDR3 is 14 amino acids. The V gene's germline CDR1 is SSHAT and CDR2 FNYEAQ (reference sequence). Trimming cost V 0 bases and J 1 base, with 3 bases left between them. The CDR3 region is CASSLAGNTGELFF. As DNA, the CDR3 is TGTGCCAGCAGCTTAGCCGGGAACACCGGGGAGCTGTTTTTT.

The chain has TRBV10-3 and TRBJ1-2; 7 nucleotides match TRBD1. CDR3 length equals 11 residues. With 4 bases clipped from V and 9 bases from J, the junction kept 2 bases outside the gene matches. Germline loops: CDR1 ENHRY, CDR2 SYGVKD. CDR3 nucleotide sequence: TGTGCCATCAGTGGGGACAGCAGCTACACCTTC. Residues: CAISGDSSYTF.

The rearrangement links TRBV9 to TRBJ2-7; 9 nucleotides match TRBD1. The germline V gene has CDR1 SGDLS and CDR2 YYNGEE. This CDR3 has 21 residues. The V and J ends lost 0 bases and 4 bases, in that order; junction bases with no gene match: 23. The CDR3 loop is CASSVENGMSPGTGKRYEQYF. CDR3 in DNA: TGTGCCAGCAGCGTAGAAAACGGGATGAGCCCCGGGACAGGGAAACGGTACGAGCAGTACTTC.

The chain combines TRBV18 with TRBJ2-7; a weak D match, TRBD1 (5 bases). The CDR3 consists of 15 residues. From germline, CDR1 is KGHSH and CDR2 LQKENI. V lost 2 bases and J 3 bases, leaving 14 bases between the germline ends. CDR3 DNA: TGTGCCAGCTCACCAAAGGGGAACTTACTCTACGAGCAGTACTTC. Amino acid sequence: CASSPKGNLLYEQYF. The variable domain in full, with the rest retrieved from reference TRBV18 and TRBJ2-7, is NAGVMQNPRHLVRRRGQEARLRCSPMKGHSHVYWYRQLPEEGLKFMVYLQKENIIDESGMPKERFSAEFPKEGPSILRIQQVVRGDSAAYFCASSPKGNLLYEQYFGPGTRLTVT.

V usage is TRBV19 and J usage is TRBJ1-5; unclear D gene. The germline CDR1 and CDR2 sequences are LNHDA and SQIVND (reference sequence). The V and J ends lost 7 bases and 2 bases respectively, with 15 bases between them. The CDR3 is made up of 15 amino acids. Written as DNA, the CDR3 is TGTGCCAGTACCAGTTACAAGGAGGGCAATCAGCCCCAGCATTTT. The encoded protein is CASTSYKEGNQPQHF. Looking up the rest from reference TRBV19 and TRBJ1-5 gives the full variable domain: DGGITQSPKYLFRKEGQNVTLSCEQNLNHDAMYWYRQDPGQGLRLIYYSQIVNDFQKGDIAEGYSVSREKKESFPLTVTSAQKNPTAFYLCASTSYKEGNQPQHFGDGTRLSIL.

The chain employs TRBV5-1 and TRBJ2-1; tentatively, D is TRBD2 (5 bases). Deletions cut 5 bases from V and 4 bases from J, with 13 bases between. The CDR3 contains 14 residues. Germline CDR1 and CDR2: SGHRS and YFSETQ. The CDR3 DNA is TGCGCCAGCAGAGAGCGGAGCCCATACAATGAGCAGTTCTTC. Translated: CASRERSPYNEQFF.

The genes are TRBV7-6 and TRBJ1-6; weak D call: TRBD1 (5 bases). CDR3 length: 15 residues. Germline CDR1 is SGHVS and CDR2 is FNYEAQ. Trimming removed 1 base from V and 8 bases from J, with 12 bases in between. Here the CDR3 DNA reads TGTGCCAGCAGCTTAGAAGTTTGGGGGGATTCACCCCTCCACTTT. Amino acids: CASSLEVWGDSPLHF. The full variable domain, in which reference TRBV7-6 and TRBJ1-6 provide the parts outside the CDR3, is GAGVSQSPRYKVTKRGQDVALRCDPISGHVSLYWYRQALGQGPEFLTYFNYEAQQDKSGLPNDRFSAERPEGSISTLTIQRTEQRDSAMYRCASSLEVWGDSPLHFGNGTRLTVT.

The chain has TRBV9 and TRBJ2-6; 8 nucleotides line up with TRBD1. The V gene's germline CDR1 is SGDLS and CDR2 YYNGEE. The V segment lost 3 bases and the J segment 2 bases; nucleotides outside the gene matches: 1. The CDR3 has 15 amino acids. The CDR3 sequence is CASSAGGAGANVLTF. CDR3 nucleotides: TGTGCCAGCAGCGCAGGGGGCGCTGGGGCCAACGTCCTGACTTTC.

The chain recombines TRBV5-1 with TRBJ1-1; 7 nucleotides align to TRBD1. V shed 0 bases, J shed 6 bases, and the junction held 5 bases outside the gene matches. Per the germline V gene, CDR1 is SGHRS and CDR2 is YFSETQ. This CDR3 has 14 amino acids. CDR3 sequence reads: CASSLDRGRAEAFF. CDR3 DNA sequence: TGCGCCAGCAGCTTGGACAGGGGCAGGGCTGAAGCTTTCTTT.

The chain carries TRBV27 and TRBJ1-1; 8 nucleotides line up with TRBD1. With V trimmed by 7 bases and J by 4 bases, 11 bases remained unmatched. CDR1 and CDR2 (germline): MNHEY, SMNVEV (reference sequence). CDR3 length equals 15 residues. DNA for the CDR3: TGTGCCAGCAACATCAGGCAGACAGGGGCCACTGAAGCTTTCTTT. It yields the protein CASNIRQTGATEAFF.

The rearrangement uses TRBV6-1 and TRBJ1-2; 7 bases align to TRBD1. This CDR3 comprises 13 residues. Germline CDR1 is MNHNS and CDR2 is SASEGT. Trimming at V came to 6 bases and at J to 5 bases, leaving 6 bases not matched to a gene. The CDR3 sequence: CASRSGTDYGYTF. The CDR3 coding sequence is TGTGCCAGCAGGTCGGGGACAGATTATGGCTACACCTTC.

The V gene is TRBV5-1, the J gene TRBJ1-4; 9 bases align to TRBD1. Per the germline V gene, CDR1 is SGHRS and CDR2 is YFSETQ. This CDR3 spans 15 amino acids. Germline trimming cut 0 bases from V and 7 bases from J; bases unmatched to any gene: 4. For the CDR3, the DNA is TGCGCCAGCAGCTTGGCCCCGGGACAGGGTGAAAAACTGTTTTTT. It encodes CASSLAPGQGEKLFF.

This clone was detected only a few times. This chain connects TRBV29-1 to TRBJ1-2; D not certain. The CDR3 is 13 amino acids. Deletions cut 4 bases from V and 5 bases from J, with 14 bases between. Germline CDR1 and CDR2: SQVTM and ANQGSEA. The CDR3 is CSVGGGSGYGYTF. The CDR3 DNA is TGCAGCGTTGGTGGCGGCTCGGGGTATGGCTACACCTTC.

The V and J genes are TRBV5-1 and TRBJ2-3; TRBD2 matches at 16 bases. Germline V gene lookup returns CDR1 SGHRS and CDR2 YFSETQ. CDR3 length equals 18 residues. Trimming cost V 4 bases and J 5 bases; bases outside gene matches: 10. The CDR3 reads CASSAKGLAGGPGDTQYF. In nucleotides, the CDR3 is TGCGCCAGCAGCGCAAAGGGACTAGCGGGAGGGCCGGGAGATACGCAGTATTTT.

The genes are TRBV7-2 and TRBJ2-5; TRBD1 is a possible D gene (5 bases). The V gene's germline CDR1 is SGHTA and CDR2 FQGNSA. The V end lost 1 base, the J end lost 5 bases, and 11 bases lay between the germline ends. This CDR3 comprises 14 residues. CDR3 in amino acids: CASSLVTGRETQYF. CDR3 DNA sequence: TGTGCCAGCAGCTTAGTTACAGGTCGGGAGACCCAGTACTTC.

This chain connects TRBV28 to TRBJ1-2; D call uncertain. The V gene's germline CDR1 is MDHEN and CDR2 SYDVKM. V was cut by 1 base and J by 4 bases, with 10 bases left in between. The CDR3 contains 14 residues. The CDR3 reads CASSLSGVLYGYTF. The DNA of the CDR3 is TGTGCCAGCAGTTTATCAGGCGTTCTCTATGGCTACACCTTC.

V and J are TRBV10-3 and TRBJ2-7, with TRBD2 matching over 8 bases. The germline CDR1 and CDR2 sequences are ENHRY and SYGVKD. The CDR3 has 13 amino acids. V gave up 10 bases and J gave up 6 bases; unmatched junction bases: 11. This chain's CDR3 is CATYSGKGGEQYF. Written as DNA, the CDR3 is TGTGCCACCTATAGCGGGAAAGGGGGCGAGCAGTACTTC.

The gene calls are TRBV27 and TRBJ2-7, with a weak D call TRBD1 (6 bases). Germline V gene lookup returns CDR1 MNHEY and CDR2 SMNVEV (reference sequence). The CDR3 loop spans 14 amino acids. The V gene lost 3 bases and the J gene lost 6 bases, with 15 bases spanning the gap. The CDR3 here is CASSFRGTSAEQYF. In DNA, the CDR3 is TGTGCCAGCAGTTTCAGGGGTACCTCTGCCGAGCAGTACTTC.

This clone is a singleton in its sample. V usage is TRBV18 and J usage is TRBJ2-1; 11 nucleotides line up with TRBD2. Germline V gives CDR1 KGHSH, CDR2 LQKENI. Losses at the gene ends were 1 base for V and 12 bases for J; bases not matched to a gene: 17. The CDR3 is made up of 18 amino acids. The CDR3 loop is CASSPRSELSGGASTQFF. The CDR3 bases are TGTGCCAGCTCACCACGTTCAGAGCTTAGCGGGGGGGCGTCAACGCAGTTCTTC.

The V and J genes are TRBV19 and TRBJ1-2; the D is unclear. V lost 2 bases and J lost 0, with 10 bases in between. This CDR3 region has 15 residues. Germline V gene data show CDR1 as LNHDA and CDR2 as SQIVND (reference sequence). CDR3 sequence: CASSIRNGANYGYTF. The CDR3 coding sequence is TGTGCCAGTAGTATAAGAAACGGAGCTAACTATGGCTACACCTTC.

The chain has TRBV9 and TRBJ2-7, with D possibly TRBD1 on 6 matching bases. The CDR3 is 15 amino acids. Trimming stripped 0 bases from V and 0 bases from J, with 10 bases between. The germline V gene has CDR1 SGDLS and CDR2 YYNGEE. CDR3 loop: CASSVASDSSYEQYF. The DNA of the CDR3 is TGTGCCAGCAGCGTAGCTTCGGACAGCTCCTACGAGCAGTACTTC. The full variable domain, its missing parts supplied by reference TRBV9 and TRBJ2-7, is DSGVTQTPKHLITATGQRVTLRCSPRSGDLSVYWYQQSLDQGLQFLIQYYNGEERAKGNILERFSAQQFPDLHSELNLSSLELGDSALYFCASSVASDSSYEQYFGPGTRLTVT.

The V and J genes are TRBV5-1 and TRBJ1-2, with 8 bases matching TRBD1. Unmatched junction bases numbered 9, after V lost 4 bases and J lost 4 bases. This CDR3 spans 15 amino acids. Per germline, CDR1 SGHRS and CDR2 YFSETQ. This CDR3 is CASSTNRGSVYGYTF. The CDR3 DNA is TGCGCCAGCAGCACGAACAGGGGGAGCGTCTATGGCTACACCTTC.

The V call is TRBV9, the J call TRBJ1-6, with 7 positions matching TRBD1. Germline V CDR1 and CDR2: SGDLS, YYNGEE. V shed 4 bases and J 10 bases; nucleotides not matched to a gene: 8. The CDR3 covers 14 residues. This CDR3 reads CASSLTGELSPLHF. CDR3 sequence (DNA): TGTGCCAGCAGCCTAACAGGGGAATTGTCACCCCTCCACTTT.

The chain couples TRBV19 to TRBJ2-3; TRBD1 matches at 10 bases. The CDR3 runs to 16 residues. CDR1 is LNHDA, CDR2 SQIVND, per germline (reference sequence). V shed 1 base, J shed 1 base, and the junction held 2 bases outside the gene matches. The CDR3 DNA reads TGTGCCAGTAGTATAGGAGGGACAGGGGGCACAGATACGCAGTATTTT. Protein sequence: CASSIGGTGGTDTQYF.

The CDR3 region has the DNA TGTGCCAGTAGTATAATGTTACGGACTGACAATGAGCAGTTCTTC. Its protein product is CASSIMLRTDNEQFF. The rearrangement links TRBV19 to TRBJ2-1; TRBD2 might be the D (5 bases). Germline CDR1 and CDR2: LNHDA and SQIVND (reference sequence). This CDR3 region has 15 residues. The V end lost 2 bases, the J end lost 5 bases, and 13 bases lay between the germline ends.